Listed here are 16 T cell receptor beta chains from one sample, sequenced in a study of human T cells and chemical hapten exposure. TCRdb fed the RACE reads into MiXCR, producing one record per CDR3 protein. The table shows roughly 64,000 distinct CDR3 sequences, with roughly 11% occurring only once. Documented time point: patch test 3, about 24 weeks after DPC sensitization. Treatment here: therapeutic diphenylcyclopropenone sensitization with weekly scalp DPC. Source: whole blood, taken in connection with sensitization to the hapten diphenylcyclopropenone (DPC). The receptors here all came from a young woman with alopecia areata. Some clones in this sample may be carry-over from other donors' samples.

The V gene is TRBV19, the J gene TRBJ2-1; either TRBD1 or TRBD2 may fit D (5 bases each). Germline V gives CDR1 LNHDA, CDR2 SQIVND (reference sequence). This CDR3 region has 16 residues. V lost 8 bases and J 3 bases, leaving 20 bases between the germline ends. CDR3 amino acids: CASADPGRKDYNEQFF. Here the CDR3 DNA reads TGTGCCAGTGCCGATCCGGGACGCAAAGACTACAATGAGCAGTTCTTC.

This clonotype was counted a few times. This sequence joins TRBV6-5 and TRBJ2-7; 8 bases match TRBD1. The trim removed 6 bases at V and 6 bases at J, leaving 7 bases unmatched. The V gene's germline CDR1 is MNHEY and CDR2 SVGAGI. This CDR3 has 13 amino acids. The CDR3 is CASRDREWGEQYF. The CDR3 DNA follows: TGTGCCAGCAGGGACAGGGAATGGGGCGAGCAGTACTTC.

J is TRBJ1-2 and V is TRBV20-1, with 7 bases identical to TRBD1. The germline V gene has CDR1 DFQATT and CDR2 SNEGSKA (reference sequence). The V and J ends lost 0 bases and 7 bases, in that order; junction bases with no gene match: 11. CDR3 length equals 15 residues. DNA for the CDR3: TGCAGTGCTAGAGATCAGCCCCGACAGGGCGGTGGCTACACCTTC. This translates into CSARDQPRQGGGYTF.

This clonotype was detected only a few times. The chain links TRBV20-1 to TRBJ2-1, with D perhaps matching TRBD1 or TRBD2 (6 bases each). The CDR3 sequence is 14 residues long. V was shortened by 6 bases and J by 0 bases, with 12 bases between the two germline ends. CDR1 DFQATT and CDR2 SNEGSKA come from the germline V gene (reference sequence). Here the CDR3 DNA reads TGCAGTGCCAGTCGGGGGCCCTCCTACAATGAGCAGTTCTTC. This sequence encodes CSASRGPSYNEQFF.

This clonotype was picked up a small number of times. CDR3 in DNA: TGCGCCAGTAGAAGGGACCACTCCGTGACTAACTATGGCTACACCTTC. This codes for CASRRDHSVTNYGYTF. V and J are TRBV4-3 and TRBJ1-2; perhaps TRBD1 as D (5 bases). The germline V gene encodes CDR1 LGHNA and CDR2 YSLEER. This CDR3 has 16 amino acids. The germline V and J ends were trimmed by 9 bases and 0 bases, with 20 bases remaining between them.

This rearrangement joins TRBV7-9 to TRBJ1-1, with D possibly being TRBD1 (6 bases). CDR3 length: 16 residues. Trimming left V 7 bases short and J 2 bases short, with 20 bases between. Per germline, CDR1 SEHNR and CDR2 FQNEAQ (reference sequence). CDR3 residues: CASNSPYPTGNTEAFF. Written as DNA, the CDR3 is TGTGCCAGCAACTCTCCATACCCGACAGGCAACACTGAAGCTTTCTTT. Using reference TRBV7-9 and TRBJ1-1 for the parts outside the CDR3, the full variable domain is DTGVSQNPRHKITKRGQNVTFRCDPISEHNRLYWYRQTLGQGPEFLTYFQNEAQLEKSRLLSDRFSAERPKGSFSTLEIQRTEQGDSAMYLCASNSPYPTGNTEAFFGQGTRLTVV.

This clonotype came up many times. The V call is TRBV11-2, the J call TRBJ2-1; unclear D gene. The CDR3 is 16 residues long. Germline V gene data show CDR1 as SGHAT and CDR2 as FQNNGV. V shed 0 bases and J shed 7 bases, with 16 bases lying between them. CDR3 sequence reads: CASSLDLGGGMNEQFF. In DNA, the CDR3 is TGTGCCAGCAGCTTAGATCTGGGCGGCGGTATGAATGAGCAGTTCTTC.

This clonotype came up many times. The rearrangement uses TRBV18 and TRBJ1-5; perhaps TRBD1 as D (5 bases). Germline V gene data show CDR1 as KGHSH and CDR2 as LQKENI. There are 13 residues in the CDR3. V dropped 3 bases and J dropped 12 bases, with 15 bases sitting between them. The CDR3: CASSPGRGSVQHF. The CDR3 DNA sequence: TGTGCCAGCTCACCCGGTCGGGGGTCCGTCCAGCATTTT. Combining the CDR3 with reference TRBV18 and TRBJ1-5 gives the whole variable domain NAGVMQNPRHLVRRRGQEARLRCSPMKGHSHVYWYRQLPEEGLKFMVYLQKENIIDESGMPKERFSAEFPKEGPSILRIQQVVRGDSAAYFCASSPGRGSVQHFGDGTRLSIL.

This clonotype was observed a handful of times. This chain connects TRBV5-1 to TRBJ1-4; D unresolved. CDR3 size: 17 residues. Trimming removed 0 bases at V and 0 bases at J, with 12 bases between. The germline CDR1 and CDR2 sequences are SGHRS and YFSETQ. DNA of the CDR3: TGCGCCAGCAGCTTGGGGCCGAACGGAGCAACTAATGAAAAACTGTTTTTT. Amino acid sequence: CASSLGPNGATNEKLFF.

This clonotype was counted a few times. The chain has TRBV10-3 and TRBJ2-3, with 10 bases aligning to TRBD1. The CDR3 is made up of 15 amino acids. Germline V gives CDR1 ENHRY, CDR2 SYGVKD. The V gene end was trimmed by 6 bases and the J gene end by 2 bases; junction bases not matched to a gene: 5. In DNA form, the CDR3 reads TGTGCCATCAGCCGGGACAGGGGACCCACAGATACGCAGTATTTT. As protein: CAISRDRGPTDTQYF.

Here the CDR3 DNA reads TGTGCCAGCAGGGTTCTCCACGAGCAGTACTTC. It is translated as CASRVLHEQYF. The chain joins TRBV6-2 or TRBV6-3 to TRBJ2-7; D gene ambiguous. The CDR3 loop spans 11 amino acids. Germline lookup yields CDR1 MNHEY and CDR2 SVGEGT. The V gene lost 6 bases and the J gene lost 5 bases, with 8 bases spanning the gap.

The chain is built from TRBV9 and TRBJ2-3, with TRBD2 as a possible D gene (6 bases). V gave up 0 bases and J gave up 2 bases, with 10 bases separating them. Germline loops: CDR1 SGDLS, CDR2 YYNGEE. This CDR3 contains 15 residues. The CDR3 loop reads CASSVGGGDTDTQYF. In nucleotides, the CDR3 is TGTGCCAGCAGCGTAGGAGGAGGGGACACAGATACGCAGTATTTT.

This clonotype came up many times. V gene TRBV2 combines with J gene TRBJ2-7; 10 bases match TRBD1. The germline CDR1 and CDR2 sequences are SNHLY and FYNNEI. V shed 3 bases, J shed 13 bases, and the junction held 6 bases outside the gene matches. The CDR3 runs 12 residues. CDR3: CASSEDRDRGYF. The CDR3 DNA is TGTGCCAGCAGTGAGGACCGGGACAGGGGATACTTC.

The chain employs TRBV18 and TRBJ2-6; D perhaps matches TRBD1 (5 bases). Germline loops: CDR1 KGHSH, CDR2 LQKENI. CDR3 length equals 20 residues. The V and J ends lost 1 base and 0 bases respectively, with 19 bases between them. CDR3 in amino acids: CASSPQGRAPPSSGANVLTF. The CDR3 bases are TGTGCCAGCTCACCACAGGGCAGGGCCCCACCTAGCTCTGGGGCCAACGTCCTGACTTTC.

The chain employs TRBV19 and TRBJ1-2, with D possibly TRBD1 on 6 matching bases. The CDR3 covers 14 residues. V lost 4 bases and J 4 bases, leaving 13 bases between the germline ends. The germline gives CDR1 LNHDA, CDR2 SQIVND (reference sequence). This CDR3 is CASSTTGGFYGYTF. CDR3 coding DNA: TGTGCCAGTAGTACCACGGGGGGCTTCTATGGCTACACCTTC.

The genes are TRBV6-1 and TRBJ1-6, with 7 bases aligning to TRBD1. The trim removed 6 bases at V and 7 bases at J, leaving 15 bases unmatched. The CDR3 is 17 amino acids. Germline CDR1 and CDR2: MNHNS and SASEGT. The CDR3 DNA reads TGTGCCAGCAGGGACAAACAGGGAAAGGGGGCCAATTCACCCCTCCACTTT. Translated: CASRDKQGKGANSPLHF.